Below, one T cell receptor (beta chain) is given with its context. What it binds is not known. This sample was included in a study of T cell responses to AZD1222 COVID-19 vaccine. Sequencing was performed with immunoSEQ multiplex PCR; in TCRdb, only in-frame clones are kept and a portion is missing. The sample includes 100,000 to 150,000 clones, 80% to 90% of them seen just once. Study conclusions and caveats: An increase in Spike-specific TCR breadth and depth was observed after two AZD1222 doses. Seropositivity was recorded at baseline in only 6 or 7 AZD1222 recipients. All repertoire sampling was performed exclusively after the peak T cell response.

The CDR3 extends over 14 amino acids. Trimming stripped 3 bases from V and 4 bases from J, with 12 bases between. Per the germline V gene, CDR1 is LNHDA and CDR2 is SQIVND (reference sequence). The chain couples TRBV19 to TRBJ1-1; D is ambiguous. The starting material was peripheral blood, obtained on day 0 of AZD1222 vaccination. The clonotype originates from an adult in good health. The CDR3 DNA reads TGTGCCAGTAGTATTCAGGCTAGCAGCACTGAAGCTTTCTTT. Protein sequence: CASSIQASSTEAFF.